The 15 T cell receptor beta chains in this list originate from one sample, sequenced in a study of cytomegalovirus exposure and HLA in healthy donors. A multiplex PCR was run with 60 Vbeta primers and 13 Jbeta primers. Some clones are missing from TCRdb's copy, which holds only in-frame ones; the method was immunoSEQ multiplex PCR. The repertoire has under 200,000 clones, approximately 80% of them found once; the top ten carry around 2.5%. The sequenced material came from PBMCs. All receptors derive from a woman in her forties in good health and CMV-seropositive.

J is TRBJ1-1 and V is TRBV6-5, with TRBD1 matching 9 bases. Germline CDR1 and CDR2: MNHEY and SVGAGI. The CDR3 covers 14 residues. V lost 6 bases and J lost 4; bases outside the gene matches: 6. For the CDR3, the DNA is TGTGCCAGCAGCCGGGACAGGGAGGGCACTGAAGCTTTCTTT. Amino acid sequence: CASSRDREGTEAFF.

The chain couples TRBV5-4 to TRBJ2-1; 8 nucleotides match TRBD2. This CDR3 has 15 residues. Germline assignment: CDR1 SGHNT and CDR2 YYREEE (reference sequence). V lost 3 bases to trimming and J lost 9 bases; unmatched junction nucleotides: 11. The CDR3 coding sequence is TGTGCCAGCAGCTGGGGGAGCGGGAGTGATCCTGAGCAGTTCTTC. Translating it yields CASSWGSGSDPEQFF. Drawing the rest from reference TRBV5-4 and TRBJ2-1, the complete variable domain is ETGVTQSPTHLIKTRGQQVTLRCSSQSGHNTVSWYQQALGQGPQFIFQYYREEENGRGNFPPRFSGLQFPNYSSELNVNALELDDSALYLCASSWGSGSDPEQFFGPGTRLTVL.

This clone appeared a single time. This chain uses TRBV30 with TRBJ2-1; 7 bases align to TRBD1. V was pared by 4 bases and J by 4 bases, with 7 bases of the junction left unmatched. The CDR3 spans 14 residues. Germline values: CDR1 GTSNPN, CDR2 SVGIG (reference sequence). The CDR3 nucleotides read TGTGCCTGGACCATGGCACAGGGGTACAATGAGCAGTTCTTC. Translation gives CAWTMAQGYNEQFF.

This chain joins TRBV4-2 and TRBJ2-1; D call uncertain. CDR1 and CDR2 (germline): LGHNA, YNFKEQ. CDR3 length: 13 amino acids. V was trimmed by 0 bases and J by 10 bases, leaving 10 bases between them. CDR3 in amino acids: CASSQDRQAEQFF. The CDR3 coding sequence is TGTGCCAGCAGCCAAGATCGGCAGGCGGAGCAGTTCTTC.

There are a few counts of this clone. The chain has TRBV10-3 and TRBJ2-1, with 11 bases identical to TRBD2. With 6 bases clipped from V and 3 bases from J, the junction kept 1 base outside the gene matches. The V gene's germline CDR1 is ENHRY and CDR2 SYGVKD. This CDR3 spans 14 amino acids. CDR3 amino acids: CAISLAGGYNEQFF. The CDR3 bases are TGTGCCATCAGCCTAGCGGGAGGCTACAATGAGCAGTTCTTC.

V is TRBV5-6 and J is TRBJ2-6; D is possibly TRBD1 (6 bases). This CDR3 is 17 amino acids long. The germline V and J ends were trimmed by 3 bases and 0 bases, with 13 bases remaining between them. Germline V gene data show CDR1 as SGHDT and CDR2 as YYEEEE. CDR3 sequence reads: CASSSRQAASGANVLTF. CDR3 sequence (DNA): TGTGCCAGCAGCTCAAGACAGGCCGCCTCTGGGGCCAACGTCCTGACTTTC.

As for this clone: In this CDR3 the conserved last residue, phenylalanine or tryptophan, is missing, so a read error is likely. No DNA is shown, since the ends of the CDR3 on it are uncertain; the CDR3 is the one TCRdb lists. The chain recombines TRBV21-1 with TRBJ2-7; TRBD1 is the table's D call and was not checked against the DNA. TRBV21-1 is described as a pseudogene. The CDR3 adds up to 11 amino acids, both ends counted. This CDR3 reads CASSKVGTGPS.

This chain connects TRBV9 to TRBJ1-2; 7 nucleotides agree with TRBD1. Germline V lookup: CDR1 SGDLS, CDR2 YYNGEE. V trimming: 1 base; J trimming: 6 bases; junction bases outside the gene matches: 6. CDR3 length equals 14 residues. In DNA form, the CDR3 reads TGTGCCAGCAGCGTAACGGGACAGTTGGATGGCTACACCTTC. This translates into CASSVTGQLDGYTF.

There are a few counts of this clone. This sequence joins TRBV19 and TRBJ2-5, with D possibly matching TRBD1 (6 bases). Judging by the DNA end, TRBJ2-7 fits better; the J call may be wrong. The CDR3 contains 15 residues. Germline loops: CDR1 LNHDA, CDR2 SQIVND (reference sequence). The CDR3 loop is CASSIDNLRGYEQYF. The DNA of the CDR3 is TGTGCCAGTAGTATAGATAATCTCAGGGGATACGAGCAGTACTTC.

This sequence joins TRBV6-5 and TRBJ1-2; possibly TRBD1 for D (6 bases). Germline-derived CDR1 and CDR2 are MNHEY and SVGAGI. The CDR3 covers 14 residues. The V gene lost 4 bases and the J gene lost 5 bases, with 14 bases spanning the gap. CDR3 sequence reads: CASSSSGVAYGYTF. The CDR3 nucleotides read TGTGCCAGCAGTTCGTCAGGGGTCGCTTATGGCTACACCTTC.

The chain combines TRBV21-1 with TRBJ2-5; the DNA was not used to check the table's D call, TRBD1. TRBV21-1 is a documented pseudogene. The CDR3 contains 16 residues. The CDR3 sequence: CASSSGQEKREETQYF. CDR3 sequence (DNA): TGTGCCAGCAGCTCGGGACAGGAGAAGCGGGAAGAGACCCAGTACTTC.

Notes on this clone: Other DNA sequences in this sample translate to the same CDR3. This rearrangement joins TRBV4-3 to TRBJ1-6; a weak D match, TRBD1 (5 bases). CDR3 length: 14 residues. Trimming cost V 9 bases and J 13 bases, with 22 bases left between them. The germline CDR1 and CDR2 sequences are LGHNA and YSLEER. CDR3 in DNA: TGCGCCAGTTCGGAAGGGGTGGTAGACTCCCCCCTCCACTTT. Translating gives CASSEGVVDSPLHF.

This chain connects TRBV6-1 to TRBJ1-2; D gene ambiguous. Trimming cost V 4 bases and J 1 base, with 7 bases left between them. The CDR3 loop spans 13 amino acids. CDR1 is MNHNS, CDR2 SASEGT, per germline. The CDR3 sequence is CASSVGINYGYTF. The DNA of the CDR3 is TGTGCCAGCAGTGTTGGCATTAACTATGGCTACACCTTC.

The V call is TRBV2, the J call TRBJ2-5; tentative D call: TRBD1 (6 bases). The length of the CDR3 is 14 residues. Germline V gene data show CDR1 as SNHLY and CDR2 as FYNNEI. V lost 5 bases and J 0 bases, leaving 10 bases between the germline ends. In nucleotides, the CDR3 is TGTGCCAGCAGTCCCGGACAGAACCAAGAGACCCAGTACTTC. Translating it yields CASSPGQNQETQYF.

V and J are TRBV2 and TRBJ1-1; D is unresolved. The CDR3 extends over 13 amino acids. Germline V gene sequence: CDR1 SNHLY, CDR2 FYNNEI. The germline V and J ends were trimmed by 6 bases and 0 bases, with 8 bases remaining between them. CDR3 bases: TGTGCCAGCAGGCTCACAGTGAACACTGAAGCTTTCTTT. Translated, it gives CASRLTVNTEAFF.